This TCR beta chain is drawn from a study of somatic mutations in cytotoxic T cells in rheumatoid arthritis. About the study: Peripheral blood samples of more than 25 ml EDTA were taken from patients directly after diagnosis and before treatment. Flow sorting of some V beta antibody-stained T cells reached nearly 100% purity, with V beta1+ cells also TCRB-sequenced. Overall study results and limits: Age was associated with higher CD8+ clonality in rheumatoid arthritis patients, not in healthy controls. Nobody had found out which antigens the expanded CD8+ clones targeted.

Sequencing used immunoSEQ multiplex PCR; TCRdb keeps in-frame clones, though not all of them. The sample lists some 14,000 clones, 72% seen once, with 8.5% to 12% in the top ten. With regard to this clone: The antigen is undetermined.

Germline loops: CDR1 SGHAT, CDR2 FQNNGV. The CDR3 is 17 amino acids. V was trimmed by 1 base and J by 2 bases, leaving 12 bases between them. The sequencing sample was made of CD8+ T cells sorted from blood. The chain has TRBV11-2 and TRBJ1-6, with D possibly TRBD1 on 5 matching bases. The source is an adult with rheumatoid arthritis. The CDR3 sequence: CASSLGGTGPYNSPLHF. CDR3 bases: TGTGCCAGCAGCTTAGGCGGAACGGGGCCCTATAATTCACCCCTCCACTTT.